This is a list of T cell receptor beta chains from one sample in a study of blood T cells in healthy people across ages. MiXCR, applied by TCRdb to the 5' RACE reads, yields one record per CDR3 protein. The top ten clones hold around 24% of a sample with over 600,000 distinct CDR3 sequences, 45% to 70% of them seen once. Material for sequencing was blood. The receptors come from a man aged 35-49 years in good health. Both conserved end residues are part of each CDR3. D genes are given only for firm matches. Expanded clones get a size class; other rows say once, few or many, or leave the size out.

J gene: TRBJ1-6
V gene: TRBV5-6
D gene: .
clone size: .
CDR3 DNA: TGTGCCAGCAGCTTTAGGAACCCAAATTCACCCCTCCACTTT
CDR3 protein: CASSFRNPNSPLHF

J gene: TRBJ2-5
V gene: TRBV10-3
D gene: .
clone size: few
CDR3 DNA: TGTGCCGTCCGGGGGCTTCAAGAGACCCAGTACTTC
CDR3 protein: CAVRGLQETQYF

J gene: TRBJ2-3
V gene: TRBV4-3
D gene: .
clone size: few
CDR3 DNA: TGCGCCAGCAGCCCGGGACTCCAAGTCAGAACAGATACGCAGTATTTT
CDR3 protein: CASSPGLQVRTDTQYF

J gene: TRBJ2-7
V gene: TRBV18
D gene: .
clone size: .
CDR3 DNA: TGTGCCAGCTCACCAACTATAAGCTCCTACGAGCAGTACTTC
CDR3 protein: CASSPTISSYEQYF

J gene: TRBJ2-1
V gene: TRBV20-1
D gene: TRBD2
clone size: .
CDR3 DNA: TGCAGTGCTAGGTGGCTAGCGGGAGTCGGTGAGCAGTTCTTC
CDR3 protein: CSARWLAGVGEQFF

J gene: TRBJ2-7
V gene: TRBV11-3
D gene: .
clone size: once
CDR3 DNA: TGTGCCAGCAGCCCCTCGGAACTACAGCGCGAGCAGTACTTC
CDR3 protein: CASSPSELQREQYF

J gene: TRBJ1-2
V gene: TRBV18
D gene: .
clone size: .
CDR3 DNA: TGTGCCAGCTCATCACAGGCTGACTATGGCTACACCTTC
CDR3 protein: CASSSQADYGYTF

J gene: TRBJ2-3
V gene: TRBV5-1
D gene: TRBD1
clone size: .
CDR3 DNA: TGCGCCAGCAGCAACCCGGGACAGGGGGCACGGGATACGCAGTATTTT
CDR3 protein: CASSNPGQGARDTQYF

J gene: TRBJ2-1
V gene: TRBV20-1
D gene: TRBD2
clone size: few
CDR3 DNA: TGCAGTGCTAGACTAGCGGGAGGGCCGGATTGGGAGCAGTTCTTC
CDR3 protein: CSARLAGGPDWEQFF

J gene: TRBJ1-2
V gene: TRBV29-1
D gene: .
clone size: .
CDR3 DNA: TGCGGCGTCGCGAGGCAGGGGCAGGGCAATGGCTACACCTTC
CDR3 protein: CGVARQGQGNGYTF

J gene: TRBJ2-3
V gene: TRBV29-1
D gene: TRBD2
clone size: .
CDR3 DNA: TGCAGCCTTACTTCCGGGACTAGACTCACAGATACGCAGTATTTT
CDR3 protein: CSLTSGTRLTDTQYF

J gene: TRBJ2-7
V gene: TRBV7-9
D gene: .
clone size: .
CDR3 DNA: TGTGCCAGCAGCTTAGAGGTAGGAGGGGCCTACGAGCAGTACTTC
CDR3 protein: CASSLEVGGAYEQYF

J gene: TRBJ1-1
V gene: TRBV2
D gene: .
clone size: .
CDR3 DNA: TGTGCCAGTGGGGTGGGCAGTGAAGCTTTCTTT
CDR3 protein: CASGVGSEAFF

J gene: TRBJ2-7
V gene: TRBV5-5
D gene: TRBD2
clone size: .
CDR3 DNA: TGTGCCAGCAGCAACATAGCGGGAGTTGGGGTCGAGCAGTACTTC
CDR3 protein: CASSNIAGVGVEQYF

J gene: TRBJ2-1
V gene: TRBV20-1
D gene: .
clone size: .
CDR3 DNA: TGCAGTGCTAGTGAGTACAGCTCCTACAATGAGCAGTTATTC
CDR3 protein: CSASEYSSYNEQLF

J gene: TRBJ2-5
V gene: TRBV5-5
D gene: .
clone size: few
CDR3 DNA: TGTGCCAGCAGCTGGACAAGGCAAGAGACCCAGTACTTC
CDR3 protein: CASSWTRQETQYF

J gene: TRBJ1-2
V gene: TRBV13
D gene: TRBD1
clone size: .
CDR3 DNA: TGTGCCAGCAGCTTAACCGGGACAGGGTCCATGGGACACTATGGCTACACCTTC
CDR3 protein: CASSLTGTGSMGHYGYTF

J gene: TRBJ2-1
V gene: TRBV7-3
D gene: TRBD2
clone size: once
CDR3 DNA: TGTGCCAGCAGCGTGGACCAGCGGGGGGCCCAGGGGCAGTTCTTC
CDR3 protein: CASSVDQRGAQGQFF

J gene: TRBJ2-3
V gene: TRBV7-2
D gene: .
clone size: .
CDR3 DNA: TGTGCCAGCAGCCCCCAAGTGGGGACAGATACGCAGTATTTT
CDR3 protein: CASSPQVGTDTQYF

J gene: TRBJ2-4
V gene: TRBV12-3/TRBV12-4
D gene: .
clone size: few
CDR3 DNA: TGTGCCAGCAGTTTAAAAGATCTAGCCAAAAACATTCAGTACTTC
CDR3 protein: CASSLKDLAKNIQYF